A single sample is the source of the 18 T cell receptor beta chains below, sequenced in a study of Ad26.COV2.S vaccination and SARS-CoV-2 variants. Measured with immunoSEQ multiplex PCR; TCRdb has only the in-frame clones, and not every one. Here the sample spans some 270,000 clones, around 90% being singletons. This sample's treatment: 15 to 20 received Ad26.COV2.S at low or high dose, single or two shots; a few received placebo; per-sample allocation not given. On day 63 after the first injection, vaccine and placebo recipients gave samples. Sequenced material: peripheral blood, taken in a trial of Ad26.COV2.S vaccine versus placebo. Every receptor here comes from a person aged 18-60 years who received the Ad26.COV2.S COVID-19 vaccine or a placebo.

This clone occurred once. This sequence joins TRBV29-1 and TRBJ2-3; D gene ambiguous. Germline lookup yields CDR1 SQVTM and CDR2 ANQGSEA. The CDR3 contains 13 residues. V lost 4 bases to trimming and J lost 0 bases, with 8 bases between them. The CDR3 DNA is TGCAGCGTTGGGCAGAGTAGCACAGATACGCAGTATTTT. Its translation: CSVGQSSTDTQYF.

The rearrangement uses TRBV24-1 and TRBJ2-5; 9 nucleotides align to TRBD2. V was clipped by 2 bases and J by 3 bases; unmatched bases: 9. In germline, CDR1 is KGHDR, CDR2 SFDVKD. The CDR3 is 17 residues long. CDR3 residues: CATSDSRTSALKETQYF. Written as DNA, the CDR3 is TGTGCCACCAGTGATTCTAGGACTAGCGCCCTTAAAGAGACCCAGTACTTC.

The V gene is TRBV6-2 or TRBV6-3, the J gene TRBJ2-1; 8 bases align to TRBD2. The germline V gene has CDR1 MNHEY and CDR2 SVGEGT. CDR3 length equals 16 residues. J was trimmed by 6 bases and V by 0 bases; bases with no gene match: 7. The CDR3 DNA reads as TGTGCCAGCAGTTACTCTCAAACGGGGGGGGTCAATGAGCAGTTCTTC. Amino acid sequence: CASSYSQTGGVNEQFF.

This chain uses TRBV10-3 with TRBJ2-1; tentative D call: TRBD1 (6 bases). The ends were cut back, 11 bases at V and 6 bases at J, with 14 bases in the middle. The length of the CDR3 is 12 residues. Germline assignment: CDR1 ENHRY and CDR2 SYGVKD. Here the CDR3 reads CAVLGGGNEQFF. DNA of the CDR3: TGTGCCGTGCTAGGGGGTGGCAATGAGCAGTTCTTC.

The chain has TRBV7-8 and TRBJ2-2; D is uncertain. CDR1 SGHVS and CDR2 FQNEAQ come from the germline V gene. The CDR3 sequence is 15 residues long. Between the trimmed V and J ends, which lost 5 bases and 6 bases, there was a span of 16 bases. CDR3 region: CASSNTASASGELFF. Written as DNA, the CDR3 is TGTGCCAGCAGCAATACAGCTTCTGCGTCCGGGGAGCTGTTTTTT. The full variable domain, completed using reference TRBV7-8 and TRBJ2-2, is GAGVSQSPRYKVAKRGQDVALRCDPISGHVSLFWYQQALGQGPEFLTYFQNEAQLDKSGLPSDRFFAERPEGSVSTLKIQRTQQEDSAVYLCASSNTASASGELFFGEGSRLTVL.

This rearrangement joins TRBV2 to TRBJ2-2, with D uncertain. This CDR3 contains 14 residues. V was cut by 4 bases and J by 4 bases, with 10 bases left in between. Germline values: CDR1 SNHLY, CDR2 FYNNEI. As DNA, the CDR3 is TGTGCCAGCAGTGCGGTAGTCGTCACCGGGGAGCTGTTTTTT. Encoded protein: CASSAVVVTGELFF.

This chain links TRBV4-1 with TRBJ2-7, with D perhaps matching TRBD1 or TRBD2 (5 bases each). The length of the CDR3 is 15 residues. V shed 4 bases and J shed 2 bases, with 15 bases lying between them. From germline, CDR1 is MGHRA and CDR2 YSYEKL. The CDR3 reads CASSPSGTLPYEQYF. Written as DNA, the CDR3 is TGCGCCAGCAGCCCATCCGGGACGCTCCCCTACGAGCAGTACTTC.

This clone was seen a single time. The chain employs TRBV5-1 and TRBJ2-1; D perhaps matches TRBD2 (7 bases). CDR3 length: 16 residues. The germline V gene encodes CDR1 SGHRS and CDR2 YFSETQ. Trimming took off 4 bases at V and 1 base at J, with 15 bases between the two ends. The CDR3 DNA sequence: TGCGCCAGCAGCCCGACTAGCCAGGGGTCCTACAATGAGCAGTTCTTC. Amino acid sequence: CASSPTSQGSYNEQFF.

The chain joins TRBV25-1 to TRBJ2-7; 7 positions agree with TRBD1. Germline CDR1 is MGHDK and CDR2 is SYGVNS. With 3 bases clipped from V and 3 bases from J, the junction kept 2 bases outside the gene matches. The CDR3 is made up of 13 amino acids. CDR3 sequence reads: CASSEAGGYEQYF. CDR3 in DNA: TGTGCCAGCAGTGAGGCAGGGGGCTACGAGCAGTACTTC.

V and J are TRBV7-6 and TRBJ2-3, with no clear D. This CDR3 has 14 residues. V lost 0 bases to trimming and J lost 2 bases, with 6 bases between them. Germline CDR1 and CDR2: SGHVS and FNYEAQ. CDR3 nucleotide sequence: TGTGCCAGCAGCTTAGCAGGGCCCACAGATACGCAGTATTTT. This translates into CASSLAGPTDTQYF. Full variable domain (missing parts from reference TRBV7-6 and TRBJ2-3): GAGVSQSPRYKVTKRGQDVALRCDPISGHVSLYWYRQALGQGPEFLTYFNYEAQQDKSGLPNDRFSAERPEGSISTLTIQRTEQRDSAMYRCASSLAGPTDTQYFGPGTRLTVL.

The V gene is TRBV5-1, the J gene TRBJ1-5; D is undetermined. The CDR3 has 14 amino acids. V lost 1 base, J lost 6 bases, and 11 bases lay in between. Germline V gene data show CDR1 as SGHRS and CDR2 as YFSETQ. The DNA for the CDR3 is TGCGCCAGCAGCTTGAGCCGTGGGTTTCAGCCCCAGCATTTT. Protein: CASSLSRGFQPQHF.

The chain joins TRBV7-2 to TRBJ2-2; no clear D. CDR1 is SGHTA and CDR2 is FQGNSA in the germline V gene. This CDR3 comprises 13 residues. V lost 1 base, J lost 7 bases, and 7 bases lay in between. CDR3: CASSLGFGGELFF. In DNA, the CDR3 is TGTGCCAGCAGCTTAGGCTTCGGCGGGGAGCTGTTTTTT.

This clone was recorded once. The V gene is TRBV9, the J gene TRBJ2-3; D may correspond to TRBD1 or TRBD2 (6 bases each). The germline V gene encodes CDR1 SGDLS and CDR2 YYNGEE. This CDR3 has 17 residues. V was trimmed by 2 bases and J by 2 bases, leaving 18 bases between them. CDR3 bases: TGTGCCAGCAGCGTTACCGGGGGCATCAAACTCACAGATACGCAGTATTTT. Translated, it gives CASSVTGGIKLTDTQYF. Variable domain in full (rest from reference TRBV9 and TRBJ2-3): DSGVTQTPKHLITATGQRVTLRCSPRSGDLSVYWYQQSLDQGLQFLIQYYNGEERAKGNILERFSAQQFPDLHSELNLSSLELGDSALYFCASSVTGGIKLTDTQYFGPGTRLTVL.

This clone ranks as medium-sized. The chain combines TRBV7-3 with TRBJ2-7; 7 bases are a match to TRBD2. Germline V gene sequence: CDR1 SGHTA, CDR2 FQGTGA. The CDR3 is 22 residues long. Losses at the gene ends were 3 bases for V and 1 base for J; bases not matched to a gene: 27. In DNA, the CDR3 is TGTGCCAGCAGCTTGGCCACTTTTACGGGTCGATGCAGGCAGCGGGGTTCCTACGAGCAGTACTTC. Residues: CASSLATFTGRCRQRGSYEQYF.

The chain has TRBV7-9 and TRBJ2-5; tentatively, D is TRBD2 (6 bases). Trimming took 5 bases from V and 5 from J, leaving 12 bases between them. The germline V gene encodes CDR1 SEHNR and CDR2 FQNEAQ (reference sequence). The CDR3 is 13 amino acids. The CDR3 DNA sequence: TGTGCCAGCAGCCCGGAGGGCTGGGAGACCCAGTACTTC. Its translation is CASSPEGWETQYF.

The rearrangement links TRBV7-2 to TRBJ1-5; D gene uncertain. CDR1 is SGHTA and CDR2 is FQGNSA in the germline V gene. Trimming removed 2 bases at V and 3 bases at J, with 11 bases between. CDR3 length: 15 amino acids. As DNA, the CDR3 is TGTGCCAGCAGCTTAAGTGACACGCTCAATCAGCCCCAGCATTTT. Its protein is CASSLSDTLNQPQHF.

The rearrangement links TRBV6-5 to TRBJ2-1; D unclear. Trimming pared 5 bases from V and 0 bases from J, leaving 11 bases between. Germline V lookup: CDR1 MNHEY, CDR2 SVGAGI. CDR3 length: 15 amino acids. CDR3 loop: CASSPTLSSYNEQFF. In DNA, the CDR3 is TGTGCCAGCAGTCCCACATTAAGCTCCTACAATGAGCAGTTCTTC.

This clone was seen once. The chain joins TRBV18 to TRBJ2-7; either TRBD1 or TRBD2 may fit D (6 bases each). CDR1 and CDR2 from the germline V gene are KGHSH and LQKENI. Between the trimmed V and J ends, which lost 4 bases and 1 base, there was a span of 14 bases. The CDR3 has 15 residues. As DNA, the CDR3 is TGTGCCAGCTCACTAGGAGGGGGGCTTTCCTACGAGCAGTACTTC. Residues: CASSLGGGLSYEQYF.